A single sample gave rise to the 21 T cell receptor beta chains below, sequenced in a study of CD8+CD57+ T cells in acquired aplastic anemia (dated by TCRdb to the late 2010s). Flow cytometry had shown CD8+CD57+ cell expansion in the patients selected for sequencing. The sample was run on an Illumina HiSeq 2000. Profiling of TCR beta VDJ combinations and CDR3 sequences used genomic DNA as the template. The raw public data were reprocessed by TCRdb itself: fastp quality trimming at Q25, MiXCR clonotype calling, in-frame beta chains only. Every CDR3 protein is listed once, alongside the most common genes and DNA of its rows. The sample contains 150,000 to 200,000 distinct CDR3 sequences, approximately 48% of them found a single time. The ten largest account for about 1.8% of the sample. Specimen: sorted CD4+, CD8+, or CD8+CD57+ T cells (not recorded which) from PBMCs. The receptors here all came from a human donor with aplastic anemia.

This clonotype has ten or more counts. The rearrangement links TRBV7-2 to TRBJ2-7, with unresolved D. The V and J ends lost 2 bases and 6 bases respectively, with 14 bases between them. The CDR3 runs to 14 residues. Germline lookup yields CDR1 SGHTA and CDR2 FQGNSA. The CDR3 is CASSLITESFEQYF. The CDR3 coding sequence is TGTGCCAGCAGCTTAATAACCGAGAGCTTCGAGCAGTACTTC. Filled out from reference TRBV7-2 and TRBJ2-7, the complete variable domain reads GAGVSQSPSNKVTEKGKDVELRCDPISGHTALYWYRQSLGQGLEFLIYFQGNSAPDKSGLPSDRFSAERTGGSVSTLTIQRTQQEDSAVYLCASSLITESFEQYFGPGTRLTVT.

CDR3 coding DNA: TGTGCCAGTCATAGAGGGGTCTTGTCTGGAAACACCATATATTTT. Its protein is CASHRGVLSGNTIYF. The chain has TRBV6-1 and TRBJ1-3, with a tentative D call TRBD1 (5 bases). The V end was cut by 9 bases, the J end by 1 base, with 16 bases between. From germline, CDR1 is MNHNS and CDR2 SASEGT. The CDR3 is made up of 15 amino acids.

The rearrangement links TRBV7-2 to TRBJ2-7, with D possibly matching TRBD2 (7 bases). V lost 2 bases to trimming and J lost 9 bases, with 17 bases between them. The CDR3 has 14 amino acids. Looked up from germline, CDR1 is SGHTA and CDR2 is FQGNSA. The CDR3 sequence: CASSLNLPGGLQYF. The CDR3, as DNA: TGTGCCAGCAGCTTAAATTTGCCCGGGGGGCTGCAGTACTTC.

This chain connects TRBV6-4 to TRBJ1-1; maybe TRBD1 (6 bases). Germline lookup yields CDR1 MRHNA and CDR2 SNTAGT. Trimming shortened V by 7 bases and J by 2 bases, and 11 bases separated the two germline ends. This CDR3 region has 13 residues. This chain's CDR3 is CASKNRANTEAFF. CDR3 nucleotides: TGTGCCAGCAAGAACAGGGCTAACACTGAAGCTTTCTTT.

This clonotype was seen a handful of times. CDR3 nucleotide sequence: TGTGCCAGCTGGGGCCTCGCTTCGAACACCGGGGAGCTGTTTTTT. The encoded protein is CASWGLASNTGELFF. V is TRBV27 and J is TRBJ2-2; a possible D gene is TRBD1 (5 bases). CDR1 and CDR2 from the germline V gene are MNHEY and SMNVEV (reference sequence). V lost 8 bases and J 0 bases, leaving 13 bases between the germline ends. CDR3 size: 15 residues.

This clonotype showed up just a few times. This chain connects TRBV3-1 to TRBJ2-3; 8 bases are shared with TRBD2. J gave up 3 bases and V 0 bases, and 11 bases lay outside the gene matches. CDR1 is LGHDT and CDR2 is YNNKEL in the germline V gene (reference sequence). The CDR3 has 18 residues. Here the CDR3 reads CASSQDLRREEGTDTQYF. CDR3 nucleotides: TGTGCCAGCAGCCAAGATCTGCGGCGGGAGGAAGGTACAGATACGCAGTATTTT.

This clonotype was counted ten times or more. V and J are TRBV5-1 and TRBJ2-1; 7 positions agree with TRBD2. This CDR3 is built from 14 residues. V trimming: 6 bases; J trimming: 6 bases; junction bases outside the gene matches: 9. Per the germline V gene, CDR1 is SGHRS and CDR2 is YFSETQ. In DNA form, the CDR3 reads TGCGCCAGCACCCCCGGCGGGAGTATCAATGAGCAGTTCTTC. Its translation: CASTPGGSINEQFF.

A note on this clonotype: Its ends do not fully match the called genes, so a read error is possible. The chain is built from TRBV10-3 and TRBJ2-6; D unresolved. CDR1 and CDR2 from the germline V gene are ENHRY and SYGVKD. The length of the CDR3 is 14 residues. The CDR3 here is CASSYIAGANVLTF. The CDR3 nucleotides read TGTGCCAGCAGTTACATTGCTGGGGCCAACGTCCTGACTTTC.

This clonotype was detected ten times or more. The chain uses TRBV7-9 and TRBJ2-1; 12 bases line up with TRBD1. Germline V gives CDR1 SEHNR, CDR2 FQNEAQ (reference sequence). V gave up 5 bases and J gave up 7 bases; unmatched junction bases: 6. This CDR3 comprises 15 residues. CDR3 DNA: TGTGCCAGCAGCAACCCGGGACAGGGGGCGAATGAGCAGTTCTTC. Translation gives CASSNPGQGANEQFF.

This clonotype was picked up many times. The rearrangement links TRBV10-3 to TRBJ1-1; no clear D gene. The CDR3 sequence is 12 residues long. The V gene lost 8 bases and the J gene lost 12 bases, with 19 bases spanning the gap. CDR1 ENHRY and CDR2 SYGVKD come from the germline V gene. This CDR3 reads CAIEASLSSPFF. The CDR3 DNA follows: TGTGCCATCGAAGCCAGCCTCTCATCCCCTTTCTTT.

The table lists this clonotype with many counts. The V gene is TRBV7-2, the J gene TRBJ2-7; D not resolved. The CDR3 contains 12 residues. CDR1 is SGHTA, CDR2 FQGNSA, per germline. V lost 4 bases and J lost 2, with 6 bases in between. The CDR3 here is CASSSDTYEQYF. As DNA, the CDR3 is TGTGCCAGCAGCTCCGACACCTACGAGCAGTACTTC.

In this sample, this clonotype turned up many times. This rearrangement joins TRBV11-2 to TRBJ1-1; unclear D gene. The CDR3 extends over 13 amino acids. V lost 1 base and J lost 8, with 11 bases in between. Germline V gene sequence: CDR1 SGHAT, CDR2 FQNNGV. The CDR3 bases are TGTGCCAGCAGCTTAGGGGAACTCGAAGAAGCTTTCTTT. Protein product: CASSLGELEEAFF.

The chain employs TRBV28 and TRBJ1-3; a possible D gene is TRBD1 (5 bases). V was cut by 3 bases and J by 4 bases, with 10 bases left in between. The CDR3 totals 14 residues. Germline V gene data show CDR1 as MDHEN and CDR2 as SYDVKM. The CDR3 DNA reads TGTGCCAGCAGTTTTCGGGGCCCCGGAAACACCATATATTTT. Translating it yields CASSFRGPGNTIYF.

The chain couples TRBV20-1 to TRBJ2-7; 15 nucleotides line up with TRBD2. The V and J ends lost 0 bases and 7 bases, in that order; junction bases with no gene match: 16. CDR3 length: 19 amino acids. The germline gives CDR1 DFQATT, CDR2 SNEGSKA (reference sequence). This CDR3 reads CSARDIGHSGTSGRSEQYF. The CDR3 DNA reads as TGCAGTGCTAGAGATATAGGACATTCCGGGACTAGCGGGAGGAGTGAGCAGTACTTC.

The gene calls are TRBV7-9 and TRBJ1-6; D gene ambiguous. Germline CDR1 SEHNR, CDR2 FQNEAQ (reference sequence). CDR3 length: 13 amino acids. Trimming left V 4 bases short and J 9 bases short, with 10 bases between. Here the CDR3 DNA reads TGTGCCAGCAGCTACGACCATACTTCACCCCTCCACTTT. Translation gives CASSYDHTSPLHF.

The genes are TRBV11-2 and TRBJ2-1; D may be TRBD2 (5 bases). CDR1 and CDR2 (germline): SGHAT, FQNNGV. Trimming took 11 bases from V and 0 from J, leaving 17 bases between them. The CDR3 has 15 residues. CDR3 protein: CAWRYSGRSYNEQFF. CDR3 DNA: TGTGCCTGGAGGTACAGCGGACGCTCCTACAATGAGCAGTTCTTC.

This clonotype has a count of ten or more. V gene TRBV6-6 combines with J gene TRBJ2-5; D not resolved. V lost 0 bases and J 8 bases, leaving 13 bases between the germline ends. CDR3 length: 14 amino acids. Germline CDR1 MNHNY, CDR2 SVGAGI (reference sequence). In nucleotides, the CDR3 is TGTGCCAGCAGTTACTCGAGGATAGGGAAAACCCAGTACTTC. Translated: CASSYSRIGKTQYF.

The table lists this clonotype with many counts. The CDR3 here is CASEGFDQPQHF. The CDR3 nucleotides read TGTGCCAGCGAGGGTTTTGATCAGCCCCAGCATTTT. The gene calls are TRBV6-1 and TRBJ1-5; no definite D call. Trimming removed 8 bases from V and 5 bases from J, with 10 bases in between. The CDR3 is made up of 12 amino acids. Germline CDR1 MNHNS, CDR2 SASEGT.

This clonotype was detected ten times or more. The genes are TRBV29-1 and TRBJ1-6; D gene unclear. V was cut by 6 bases and J by 5 bases, with 11 bases left in between. The CDR3 totals 13 residues. Germline V gives CDR1 SQVTM, CDR2 ANQGSEA. The CDR3 DNA sequence: TGCAGCGTCTCCGGACGGGATAATTCACCCCTCCACTTT. Protein: CSVSGRDNSPLHF.

This clonotype was detected a few times. V is TRBV11-1 and J is TRBJ2-2; possibly TRBD2 for D (7 bases). V was cut by 1 base and J by 0 bases, with 12 bases left in between. This CDR3 is 17 amino acids long. Germline V gene data show CDR1 as SGHAT and CDR2 as FQDESV (reference sequence). The CDR3 is CASSLEGGAANTGELFF. DNA for the CDR3: TGTGCCAGCAGCTTAGAGGGGGGGGCCGCGAACACCGGGGAGCTGTTTTTT.

The rearrangement joins TRBV10-3 to TRBJ1-6, with 8 bases fitting TRBD1. Per the germline V gene, CDR1 is ENHRY and CDR2 is SYGVKD. The ends lost 4 bases at V and 7 bases at J; junction bases unmatched: 0. The CDR3 runs to 13 residues. Here the CDR3 DNA reads TGTGCCATCAGTGGGACAGGGAATTCACCCCTCCACTTT. This codes for CAISGTGNSPLHF.